The sequence of this T cell receptor (beta chain) was determined in a study of long-term antiretroviral therapy in people with HIV. Remarks on this clone: Its antigen is as yet unknown.

immunoSEQ v3.0 was run at survey level. Measured with immunoSEQ multiplex PCR; TCRdb has only the in-frame clones, and not every one. This table holds approximately 14,000 clones, roughly four fifths found once. V was clipped by 5 bases and J by 3 bases, with 11 bases between them. Per the germline V gene, CDR1 is LNHDA and CDR2 is SQIVND (reference sequence). The CDR3 is made up of 15 amino acids. Study results and caveats: Repertoires looked antigen-experienced, with only a slight naive shift after ART.

This clonotype was obtained from a man aged 35 to 55 with HIV. This chain uses TRBV19 with TRBJ1-6; D not certain. This specimen consisted of unsorted PBMCs, obtained just before starting antiretroviral therapy. The CDR3 protein is CASSVQRNYNSPLHF. The CDR3 DNA reads TGTGCCAGTAGTGTTCAGCGAAACTATAATTCACCCCTCCACTTT.